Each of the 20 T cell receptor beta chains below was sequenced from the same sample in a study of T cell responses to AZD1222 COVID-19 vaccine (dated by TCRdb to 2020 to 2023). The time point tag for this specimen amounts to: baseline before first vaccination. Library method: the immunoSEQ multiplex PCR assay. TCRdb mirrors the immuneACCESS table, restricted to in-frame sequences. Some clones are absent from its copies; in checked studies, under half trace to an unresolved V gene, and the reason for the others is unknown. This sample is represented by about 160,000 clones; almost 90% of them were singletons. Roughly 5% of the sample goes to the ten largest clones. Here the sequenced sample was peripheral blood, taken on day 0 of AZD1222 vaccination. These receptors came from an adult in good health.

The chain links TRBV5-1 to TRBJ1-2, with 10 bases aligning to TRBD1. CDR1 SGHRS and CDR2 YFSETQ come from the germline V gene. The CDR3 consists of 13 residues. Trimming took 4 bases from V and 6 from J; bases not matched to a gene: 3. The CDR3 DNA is TGCGCCAGCAGCCCGGGGACAGGGGATGGCTACACCTTC. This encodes CASSPGTGDGYTF.

This CDR3 reads CASSLNGLPEAFF. The CDR3 DNA sequence: TGTGCCAGCAGCTTAAACGGGTTACCTGAAGCTTTCTTT. The chain uses TRBV7-3 and TRBJ1-1; D gene uncertain. This CDR3 region has 13 residues. V dropped 1 base and J dropped 6 bases, with 9 bases sitting between them. CDR1 is SGHTA and CDR2 is FQGTGA in the germline V gene.

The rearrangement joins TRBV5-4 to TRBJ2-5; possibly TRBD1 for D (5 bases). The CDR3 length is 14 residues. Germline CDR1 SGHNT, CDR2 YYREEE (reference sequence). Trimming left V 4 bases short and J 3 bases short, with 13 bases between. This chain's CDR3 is CASSPEAGKETQYF. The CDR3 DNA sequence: TGTGCCAGCAGCCCAGAGGCAGGGAAAGAGACCCAGTACTTC.

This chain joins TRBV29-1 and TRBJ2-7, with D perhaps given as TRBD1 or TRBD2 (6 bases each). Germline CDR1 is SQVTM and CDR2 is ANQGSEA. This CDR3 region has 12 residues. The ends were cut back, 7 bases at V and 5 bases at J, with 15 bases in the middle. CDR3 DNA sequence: TGCAGCGGGGAAGGGGGGAACAACGAGCAGTACTTC. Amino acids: CSGEGGNNEQYF.

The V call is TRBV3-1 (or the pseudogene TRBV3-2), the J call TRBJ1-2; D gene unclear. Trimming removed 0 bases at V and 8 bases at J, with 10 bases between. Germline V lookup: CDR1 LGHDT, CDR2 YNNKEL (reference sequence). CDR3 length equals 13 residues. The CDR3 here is CASSQDMGSGYTF. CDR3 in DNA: TGTGCCAGCAGCCAAGATATGGGGTCCGGCTACACCTTC.

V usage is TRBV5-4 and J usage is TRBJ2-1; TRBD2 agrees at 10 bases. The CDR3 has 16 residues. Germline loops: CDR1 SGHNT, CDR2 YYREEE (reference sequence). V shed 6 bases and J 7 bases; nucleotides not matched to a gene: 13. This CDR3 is CASKAGGPESKNEQFF. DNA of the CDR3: TGTGCCAGCAAAGCGGGAGGGCCGGAAAGTAAGAATGAGCAGTTCTTC.

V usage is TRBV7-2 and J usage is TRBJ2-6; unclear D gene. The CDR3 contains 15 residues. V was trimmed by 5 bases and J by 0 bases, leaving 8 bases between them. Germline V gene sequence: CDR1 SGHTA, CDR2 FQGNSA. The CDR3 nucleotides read TGTGCCAGCAGCCCGGCCCGCTCTGGGGCCAACGTCCTGACTTTC. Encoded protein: CASSPARSGANVLTF.

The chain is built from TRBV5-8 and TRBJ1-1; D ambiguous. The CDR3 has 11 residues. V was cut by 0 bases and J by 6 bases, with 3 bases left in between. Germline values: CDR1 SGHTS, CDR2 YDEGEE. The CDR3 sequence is CASSLVAEAFF. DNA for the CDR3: TGTGCCAGCAGCTTGGTAGCTGAAGCTTTCTTT.

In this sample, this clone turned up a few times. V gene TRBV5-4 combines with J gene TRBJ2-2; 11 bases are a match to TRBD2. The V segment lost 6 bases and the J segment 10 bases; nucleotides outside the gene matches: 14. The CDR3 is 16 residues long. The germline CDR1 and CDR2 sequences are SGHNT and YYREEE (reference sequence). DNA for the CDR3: TGTGCCAGCACACCCGGGACTAGCGGTCGATCTATGGAGCTGTTTTTT. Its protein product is CASTPGTSGRSMELFF.

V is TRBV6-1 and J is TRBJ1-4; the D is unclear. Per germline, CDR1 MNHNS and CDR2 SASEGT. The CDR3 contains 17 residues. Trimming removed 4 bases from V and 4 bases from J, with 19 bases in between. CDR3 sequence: CASSVMSPGSDNEKLFF. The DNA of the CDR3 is TGTGCCAGCAGTGTTATGTCGCCAGGATCCGATAATGAAAAACTGTTTTTT.

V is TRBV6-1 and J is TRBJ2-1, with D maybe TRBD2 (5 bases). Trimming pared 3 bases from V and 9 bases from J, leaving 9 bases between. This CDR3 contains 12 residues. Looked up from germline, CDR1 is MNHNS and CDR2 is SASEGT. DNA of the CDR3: TGTGCCAGCAGTGACCCCGGAGGTGAGCAGTTCTTC. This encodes CASSDPGGEQFF.

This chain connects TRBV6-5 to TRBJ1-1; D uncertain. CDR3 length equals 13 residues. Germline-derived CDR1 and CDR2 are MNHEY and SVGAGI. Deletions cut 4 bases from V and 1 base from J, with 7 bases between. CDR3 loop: CASSSKENTEAFF. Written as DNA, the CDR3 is TGTGCCAGCAGTTCAAAGGAGAACACTGAAGCTTTCTTT.

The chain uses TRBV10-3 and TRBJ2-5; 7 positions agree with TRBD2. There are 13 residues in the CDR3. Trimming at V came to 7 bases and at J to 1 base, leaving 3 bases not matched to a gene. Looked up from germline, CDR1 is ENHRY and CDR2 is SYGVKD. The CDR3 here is CAITSSGQETQYF. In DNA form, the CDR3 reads TGTGCCATCACCTCTAGCGGCCAAGAGACCCAGTACTTC.

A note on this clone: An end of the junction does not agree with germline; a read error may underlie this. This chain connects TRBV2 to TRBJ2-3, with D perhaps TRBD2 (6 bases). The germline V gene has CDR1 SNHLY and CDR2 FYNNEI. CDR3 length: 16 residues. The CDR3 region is CTSSDGFGGITDTQYF. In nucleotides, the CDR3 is TGTACCAGCAGTGACGGCTTCGGCGGGATCACAGATACGCAGTATTTT.

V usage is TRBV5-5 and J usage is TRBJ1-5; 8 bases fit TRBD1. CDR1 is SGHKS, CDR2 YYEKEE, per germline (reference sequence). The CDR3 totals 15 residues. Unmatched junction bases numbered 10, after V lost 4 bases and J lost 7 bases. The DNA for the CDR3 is TGTGCCAGCAGCCCAACCACAGGGGGGGAACAGCCCCAGCATTTT. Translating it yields CASSPTTGGEQPQHF.

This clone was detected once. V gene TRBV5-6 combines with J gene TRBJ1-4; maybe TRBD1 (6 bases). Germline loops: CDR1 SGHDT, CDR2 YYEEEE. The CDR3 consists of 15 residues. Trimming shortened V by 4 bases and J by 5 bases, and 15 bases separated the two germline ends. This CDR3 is CASSTLGTPNEKLFF. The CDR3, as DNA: TGTGCCAGCAGCACCCTAGGGACACCGAATGAAAAACTGTTTTTT.

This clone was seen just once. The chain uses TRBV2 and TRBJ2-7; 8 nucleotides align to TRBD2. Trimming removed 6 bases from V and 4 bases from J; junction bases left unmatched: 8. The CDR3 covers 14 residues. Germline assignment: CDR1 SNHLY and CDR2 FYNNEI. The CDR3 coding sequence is TGTGCCAGCAGAAGGGTAGCGGGACCTTACGAGCAGTACTTC. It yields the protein CASRRVAGPYEQYF.

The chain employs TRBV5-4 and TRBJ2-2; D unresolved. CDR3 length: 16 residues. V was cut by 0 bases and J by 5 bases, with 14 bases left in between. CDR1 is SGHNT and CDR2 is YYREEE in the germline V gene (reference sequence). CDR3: CASSLAQSVGTGELFF. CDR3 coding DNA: TGTGCCAGCAGCTTGGCCCAGAGCGTGGGTACCGGGGAGCTGTTTTTT.

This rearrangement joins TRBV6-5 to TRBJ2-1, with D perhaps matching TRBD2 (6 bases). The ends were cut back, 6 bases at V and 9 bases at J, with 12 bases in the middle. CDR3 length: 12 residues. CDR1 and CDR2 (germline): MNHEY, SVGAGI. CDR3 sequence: CASSPNSGEQFF. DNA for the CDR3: TGTGCCAGCAGCCCCAATAGCGGTGAGCAGTTCTTC.

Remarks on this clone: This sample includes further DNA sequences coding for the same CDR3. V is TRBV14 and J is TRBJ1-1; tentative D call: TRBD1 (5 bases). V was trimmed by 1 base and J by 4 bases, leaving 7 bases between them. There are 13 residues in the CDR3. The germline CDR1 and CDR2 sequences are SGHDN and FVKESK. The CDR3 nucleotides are TGTGCCAGCAGCCAAGCGGGGGGCACTGAAGCTTTCTTT. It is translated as CASSQAGGTEAFF.